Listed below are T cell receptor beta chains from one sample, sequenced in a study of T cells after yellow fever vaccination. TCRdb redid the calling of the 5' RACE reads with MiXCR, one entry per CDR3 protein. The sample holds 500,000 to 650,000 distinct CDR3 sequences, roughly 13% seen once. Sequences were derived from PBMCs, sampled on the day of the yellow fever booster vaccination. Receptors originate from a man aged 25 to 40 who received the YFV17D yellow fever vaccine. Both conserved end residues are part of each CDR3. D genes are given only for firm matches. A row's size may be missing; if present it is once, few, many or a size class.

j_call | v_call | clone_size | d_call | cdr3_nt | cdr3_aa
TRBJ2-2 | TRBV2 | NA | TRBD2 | TGTGCCTTCTGCCTTGGGCGACTAGCGGGAGAGAACACCGGGGAGCTGTTTTTT | CAFCLGRLAGENTGELFF
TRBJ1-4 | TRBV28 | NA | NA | TGTGCCAGCAGCGAATGGACAGCGGCTCGGGAAAAACTGTTTTTT | CASSEWTAAREKLFF
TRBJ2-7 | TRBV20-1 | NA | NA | TGCAGTGCCAGTCCCGGTCGGGGGTACGAGCAGTACTTC | CSASPGRGYEQYF
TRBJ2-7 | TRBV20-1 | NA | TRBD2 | TGCAGTGCCGGGACTAATCCCTCCTACGAGCAGTACTTC | CSAGTNPSYEQYF
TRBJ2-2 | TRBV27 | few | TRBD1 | TGTGCCAGCAGGACTGGACAGGGGGCTACCGGGGAGCTGTTTTTT | CASRTGQGATGELFF
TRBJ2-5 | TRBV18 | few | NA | TGTGCCAGCTCACCCCCGACAGGGAGGGGAGAGACCCAGTACTTC | CASSPPTGRGETQYF
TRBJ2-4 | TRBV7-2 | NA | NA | TGTGCCAGCAGCTTAAGTGCAGGGGCAAACATTCAGTACTTC | CASSLSAGANIQYF
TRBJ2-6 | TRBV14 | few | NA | TGTGCCAGCAGCCGAGTCGGGTCTGGGGCCAACGTCCTGACTTTC | CASSRVGSGANVLTF
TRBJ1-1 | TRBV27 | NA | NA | TGTGCCAGCAGTCCGGACATGGGGACTGAAGCTTTCTTT | CASSPDMGTEAFF
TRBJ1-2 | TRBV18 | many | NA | TGTGCCAGCTTCGCAAGCGCGGGTAACTATGGCTACACCTTC | CASFASAGNYGYTF
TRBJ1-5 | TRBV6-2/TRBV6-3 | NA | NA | TGTGCCAGCAGTTACTCTTCTGGGACCGGACAGCCCCAGCATTTT | CASSYSSGTGQPQHF
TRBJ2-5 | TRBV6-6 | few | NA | TGTGCCAGCAGACCGGGGGCGAGAGAGACCCAGTACTTC | CASRPGARETQYF
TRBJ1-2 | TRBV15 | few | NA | TGTGCCACCAGCAGAGAGGGAACGGGAGTTCATGGCTACACCTTC | CATSREGTGVHGYTF
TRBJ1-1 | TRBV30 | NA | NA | TGTGCCTGGAGTTTTTATATTATCAGGGAGGGCACTGAAGCTTTCTTT | CAWSFYIIREGTEAFF
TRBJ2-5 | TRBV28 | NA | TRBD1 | TGTGCCAGCAGACAGGGGCGGACAGGGCTTGGAGAGACCCAGTACTTC | CASRQGRTGLGETQYF
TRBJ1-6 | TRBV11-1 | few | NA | TGTGCCAGCAGCTCCGACAGTCCCCTGCACTCCTATAATTCACCCCTCCACTTT | CASSSDSPLHSYNSPLHF
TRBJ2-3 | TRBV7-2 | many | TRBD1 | TGTGCCAGCAGCTGGGACAGGAGCACAGATACGCAGTATTTT | CASSWDRSTDTQYF
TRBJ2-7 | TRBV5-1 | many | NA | TGCGCCAGCAGCTTGATCGTGGGGTCCGAGCAGTACTTC | CASSLIVGSEQYF
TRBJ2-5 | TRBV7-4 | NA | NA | TGTGCCAGCAGCTTAGGGCAGTGCAGGGACCAGTACTTC | CASSLGQCRDQYF
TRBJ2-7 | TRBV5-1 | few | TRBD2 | TGCGCCAGCAGCGAACTAGCGGGGAGCGAGGTGGGCGAGCAGTACTTC | CASSELAGSEVGEQYF
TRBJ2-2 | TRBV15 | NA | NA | TGTGCCACCAGCAGAGAGGGTACCACCGGGGAGCTGTTTTTT | CATSREGTTGELFF
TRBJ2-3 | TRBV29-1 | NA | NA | TGCAGCGTTGATAGCAGCAGTACGCAGTATTTT | CSVDSSSTQYF
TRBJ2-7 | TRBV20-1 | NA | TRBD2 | TGCAGTGCTAGTGCTTCTCCGGGACTAGCGGGATCCTACGAGCAGTACTTC | CSASASPGLAGSYEQYF
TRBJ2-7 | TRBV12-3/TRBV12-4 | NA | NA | TGTGCCAGCGCCCGCGGGACAGCATCCTACGAGCAGTACTTC | CASARGTASYEQYF
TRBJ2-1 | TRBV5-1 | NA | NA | TGCGCCAGCAGCTTGGCCGAGGGGAGTGAGCAGTTCTTC | CASSLAEGSEQFF
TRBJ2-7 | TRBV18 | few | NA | TGTGCCAGCTCACCATCAAGTGCCGAGCAGTACTTC | CASSPSSAEQYF
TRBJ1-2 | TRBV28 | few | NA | TGTGCCAGCAGTTTTGAGGTGGGGTTCTATGGCTACACCTTC | CASSFEVGFYGYTF
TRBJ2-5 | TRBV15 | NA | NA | TGTGCCACCAGCAGAGGTTCTGAGACCCAGTACTTC | CATSRGSETQYF
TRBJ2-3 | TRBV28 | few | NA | TGTGCCAGCAGAGGGGGGTTCACTAGCACAGATACGCAGTATTTT | CASRGGFTSTDTQYF
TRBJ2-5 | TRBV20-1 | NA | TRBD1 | TGCAGTGCTAGACCGGGACAGATACTAAAAGAGACCCAGTACTTC | CSARPGQILKETQYF
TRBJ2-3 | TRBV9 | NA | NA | TGTGCCAGCAGCGTAGCCCAAGATACGCAGTATTTT | CASSVAQDTQYF
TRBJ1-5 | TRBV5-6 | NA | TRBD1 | TGTGCCAGCAGCCACCAGGGGGAGTATAGCAATCAGCCCCAGCATTTT | CASSHQGEYSNQPQHF
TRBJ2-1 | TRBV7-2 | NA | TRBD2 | TGTGCCAGCAGCTTAGTGGGGAGGGGAGGTGAGCAGTTCTTC | CASSLVGRGGEQFF
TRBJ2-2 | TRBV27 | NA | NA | TGTGCCAGCAGTTTCGGACAAGCGAGGGGGTTAAACACCGGGGAGCTGTTTTTT | CASSFGQARGLNTGELFF
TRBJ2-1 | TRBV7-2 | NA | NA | TGTGCCAGCAGCTCGACCTTCACGACGGGGAATGAGCAGTTCTTC | CASSSTFTTGNEQFF
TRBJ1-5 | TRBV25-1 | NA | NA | TGTGCCAGCAGTGCCGACGGTCTAAGCAATCAGCCCCAGCATTTT | CASSADGLSNQPQHF
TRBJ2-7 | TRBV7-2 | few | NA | TGTGCCAGCAGCGTGCAGCTTCGCGAGCAGTACTTC | CASSVQLREQYF
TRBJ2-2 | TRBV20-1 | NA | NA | TGCAGTGCTAGAGGGCTCACAGAGAACCCCGGGGAGCTGTTTTTT | CSARGLTENPGELFF
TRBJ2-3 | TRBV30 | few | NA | TGTGCCTGGAGTGTGTCACAGCGCACAGATACGCAGTATTTT | CAWSVSQRTDTQYF
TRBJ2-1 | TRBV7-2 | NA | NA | TGTGCCAGCAGCTACCAGTACACCCTCGACAATGAGCAGTTCTTC | CASSYQYTLDNEQFF
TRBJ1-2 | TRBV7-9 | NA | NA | TGTGCCAGCAGCTTAAGAAGTTATGGCTACACCTTC | CASSLRSYGYTF
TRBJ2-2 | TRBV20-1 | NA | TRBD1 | TGCAGTGCTAGAGACTTAGCCGGGACAGGAAACACCGGGGAGCTGTTTTTT | CSARDLAGTGNTGELFF
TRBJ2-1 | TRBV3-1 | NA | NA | TGTGCCAGCAGCCAAGTTCACAATGAGCAGTTCTTC | CASSQVHNEQFF
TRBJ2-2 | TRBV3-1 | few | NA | TGTGCCACACAGCAAACAAACACCGGGGAGCTGTTTTTT | CATQQTNTGELFF
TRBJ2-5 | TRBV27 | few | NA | TGTGCCAGCAGTTTAAGGAGTGGAGGGGTCCAAGAGACCCAGTACTTC | CASSLRSGGVQETQYF
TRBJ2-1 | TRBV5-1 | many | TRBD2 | TGTGCCAGCTCGAGCGGGAGCTCCTACAATGAGCAGTTCTTC | CASSSGSSYNEQFF
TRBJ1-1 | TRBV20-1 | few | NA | TGCAGTGCCACCAAGGGGGAGAACACTGAAGCTTTCTTT | CSATKGENTEAFF
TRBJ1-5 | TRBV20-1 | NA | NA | TGCTGCGCCCGGGCAGGGAGGGAGGATAGCAATCAGCCCCAGCATTTT | CCARAGREDSNQPQHF
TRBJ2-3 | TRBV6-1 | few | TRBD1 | TGTGCCAGCAGCACGCCCCAGGGGGCCCCAGATACGCAGTATTTT | CASSTPQGAPDTQYF
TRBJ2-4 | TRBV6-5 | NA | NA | TGTGCCAGCAGTTCGAGACCCTTGATGGAAGCCAAAAACATTCAGTACTTC | CASSSRPLMEAKNIQYF
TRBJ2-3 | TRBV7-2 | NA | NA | TGTGCCAGCAGCTTAGTAGGCAGGGATTTAGATACGCAGTATTTT | CASSLVGRDLDTQYF
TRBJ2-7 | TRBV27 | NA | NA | TGTGCCAGCCGTAGGCTTTCTGACTACGAGCAGTACTTC | CASRRLSDYEQYF
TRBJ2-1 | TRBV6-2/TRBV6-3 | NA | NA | TGTGCCAGCAAAGACCGCCGCGAGCAGTTCTTC | CASKDRREQFF
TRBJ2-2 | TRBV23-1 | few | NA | TGCGCCAGCGGACGGGGCGGTTACACCGGGGAGCTGTTTTTT | CASGRGGYTGELFF
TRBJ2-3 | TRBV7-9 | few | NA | TGTGCCAGCAGCAATCTCGCGGCGGGTACGCAGTATTTT | CASSNLAAGTQYF
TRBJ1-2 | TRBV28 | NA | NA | TGTGCCAGCAGCCGAACGAACTATGGCTACACCTTC | CASSRTNYGYTF
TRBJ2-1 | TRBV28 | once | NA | TGTGCCAGCAGCTCTCCGTTCCAGCGGTCCTACAATGAGCAGTTCTTC | CASSSPFQRSYNEQFF